The rows below give T cell receptor beta chains drawn from one sample of a study of shared clonotypes between healthy human individuals. Only in-frame clones appear in the TCRdb table, and some are missing; sequencing was by immunoSEQ multiplex PCR. The table lists around 500,000 clones, about 79% of them singletons. Material for sequencing was PBMCs. Receptors originate from a woman aged 35 to 49 in good health. Some clones in this sample may be carry-over from other donors' samples. Each CDR3 is given with its conserved first and last residue. D genes are given only for firm matches. Clone size is stated in some rows and not others, as once, few, many or a class when expanded.

clone_size: NA; d_call: NA; v_call: TRBV6-5; j_call: TRBJ1-1; cdr3_aa: CASSYFRGGTEAFF; cdr3_nt: TGTGCCAGCAGTTACTTCCGGGGGGGCACTGAAGCTTTCTTT
clone_size: NA; d_call: TRBD1; v_call: TRBV5-1; j_call: TRBJ1-4; cdr3_aa: CASSLVGGGEKLFF; cdr3_nt: TGCGCCAGCAGCTTGGTAGGGGGCGGCGAAAAACTGTTTTTT
clone_size: few; d_call: NA; v_call: TRBV28; j_call: TRBJ2-7; cdr3_aa: CASSLAGTVSYEQYF; cdr3_nt: TGTGCCAGCAGTTTAGCGGGGACAGTATCCTACGAGCAGTACTTC
clone_size: NA; d_call: NA; v_call: TRBV5-1; j_call: TRBJ2-3; cdr3_aa: CASSLIPTDTQYF; cdr3_nt: TGCGCCAGCAGCTTAATCCCCACAGATACGCAGTATTTT
clone_size: few; d_call: NA; v_call: TRBV6-6; j_call: TRBJ1-1; cdr3_aa: CASSLWNTEAFF; cdr3_nt: TGTGCCAGCTCTTTGTGGAACACTGAAGCTTTCTTT
clone_size: NA; d_call: NA; v_call: TRBV2; j_call: TRBJ2-7; cdr3_aa: CASSEGHLEQYF; cdr3_nt: TGTGCCAGCAGTGAAGGGCATCTCGAGCAGTACTTC
clone_size: NA; d_call: TRBD2; v_call: TRBV7-9; j_call: TRBJ2-1; cdr3_aa: CASSPRTSGSGSDEQFF; cdr3_nt: TGTGCCAGCAGCCCCAGGACTAGCGGGAGTGGAAGCGATGAGCAGTTCTTC
clone_size: NA; d_call: NA; v_call: TRBV6-5; j_call: TRBJ2-2; cdr3_aa: CASNFEGTGELFF; cdr3_nt: TGTGCCAGCAACTTTGAGGGGACCGGGGAGCTGTTTTTT
clone_size: NA; d_call: TRBD1; v_call: TRBV30; j_call: TRBJ1-5; cdr3_aa: CAWSVPAPGGFNQPQHF; cdr3_nt: TGTGCCTGGAGTGTACCGGCCCCAGGGGGGTTCAATCAGCCCCAGCATTTT
clone_size: NA; d_call: NA; v_call: TRBV2; j_call: TRBJ1-4; cdr3_aa: CASRPRTRDHEKLFF; cdr3_nt: TGTGCCAGCAGACCCAGGACAAGGGATCACGAAAAACTGTTTTTT
clone_size: NA; d_call: TRBD2; v_call: TRBV4-3; j_call: TRBJ2-1; cdr3_aa: CASSQDWALAGVNEQFF; cdr3_nt: TGCGCCAGCAGCCAAGATTGGGCCTTAGCGGGAGTGAATGAGCAGTTCTTC
clone_size: NA; d_call: NA; v_call: TRBV6-5; j_call: TRBJ1-2; cdr3_aa: CASSYSQGRYGYTF; cdr3_nt: TGTGCCAGCAGCTATAGCCAGGGGAGGTATGGCTACACCTTC
clone_size: NA; d_call: NA; v_call: TRBV18; j_call: TRBJ2-2; cdr3_aa: CASSTLTPGELFF; cdr3_nt: TGTGCCAGCTCGACCTTGACTCCCGGGGAGCTGTTTTTT
clone_size: NA; d_call: NA; v_call: TRBV14; j_call: TRBJ2-7; cdr3_aa: CASSLLRVEQYF; cdr3_nt: TGTGCCAGCTCTTTGTTGCGGGTCGAGCAGTACTTC
clone_size: NA; d_call: TRBD1; v_call: TRBV19; j_call: TRBJ1-4; cdr3_aa: CASSMSPGGRDEKLFF; cdr3_nt: TGTGCCAGTAGTATGAGTCCAGGGGGCAGAGATGAAAAACTGTTTTTT
clone_size: few; d_call: TRBD2; v_call: TRBV9; j_call: TRBJ2-3; cdr3_aa: CASSGSGRGADTQYF; cdr3_nt: TGTGCCAGCAGCGGTAGCGGGAGAGGTGCAGATACGCAGTACTTT
clone_size: NA; d_call: NA; v_call: TRBV6-5; j_call: TRBJ2-5; cdr3_aa: CASRAQGLETQYF; cdr3_nt: TGTGCCAGCAGGGCACAGGGTCTGGAGACCCAGTACTTC